The 15 T cell receptor beta chains in this list originate from one sample, sequenced in a study of blood T cell repertoires in COVID-19. Assay used: immunoSEQ multiplex PCR; TCRdb lists only in-frame clones, some missing. The data contain around 300,000 clones, 86% of them singletons. Sequenced sample: peripheral blood. The source is a woman in her 70s with COVID-19, enrolled during active disease.

The genes are TRBV11-3 and TRBJ2-2, with D uncertain. The germline V gene encodes CDR1 SGHNT and CDR2 YENEEA. This CDR3 is built from 12 residues. V was trimmed by 6 bases and J by 6 bases, leaving 8 bases between them. The CDR3 is CASSSVPGELFF. As DNA, the CDR3 is TGTGCCAGCAGTTCGGTTCCCGGGGAGCTGTTTTTT.

Only a few counts were recorded for this clone. This rearrangement joins TRBV19 to TRBJ2-2; D perhaps matches TRBD1 (6 bases). CDR1 LNHDA and CDR2 SQIVND come from the germline V gene (reference sequence). Trimming left V 6 bases short and J 1 base short, with 12 bases between. This CDR3 region has 15 residues. CDR3 residues: CASSLQGVNTGELFF. The CDR3 bases are TGTGCCAGTAGCCTACAGGGAGTGAACACCGGGGAGCTGTTTTTT.

This rearrangement joins TRBV19 to TRBJ1-5; TRBD1 might be the D (6 bases). CDR3 size: 19 residues. The V and J ends lost 5 bases and 1 base respectively, with 24 bases between them. CDR1 is LNHDA and CDR2 is SQIVND in the germline V gene (reference sequence). Here the CDR3 DNA reads TGTGCCAGTAGTCGCCTCCCCGGGCAGGGGAGATTAAGCAATCAGCCCCAGCATTTT. Amino acid sequence: CASSRLPGQGRLSNQPQHF.

Regarding this clone: Other DNA sequences in this sample translate to the same CDR3. The rearrangement links TRBV2 to TRBJ1-1; D may be TRBD1 (5 bases). Germline CDR1 reads SNHLY; CDR2 reads FYNNEI. The V end was cut by 4 bases, the J end by 2 bases, with 8 bases between. The CDR3 is made up of 13 amino acids. CDR3 protein: CASSADRNTEAFF. The CDR3 DNA is TGTGCCAGCAGTGCCGACAGAAACACTGAAGCTTTCTTT.

The chain uses TRBV28 and TRBJ1-2, with TRBD1 as a possible D gene (5 bases). Trimming pared 7 bases from V and 8 bases from J, leaving 11 bases between. In germline, CDR1 is MDHEN, CDR2 SYDVKM. The CDR3 loop spans 11 amino acids. The CDR3 DNA follows: TGTGCCAGCAATCAAAAGGGGGGCTACACCTTC. Encoded protein: CASNQKGGYTF.

The rearrangement joins TRBV5-4 to TRBJ2-5, with D tentatively TRBD2 (6 bases). Per germline, CDR1 SGHNT and CDR2 YYREEE (reference sequence). The length of the CDR3 is 16 residues. Deletions cut 0 bases from V and 2 bases from J, with 14 bases between. For the CDR3, the DNA is TGTGCCAGCAGCTTGGATGGGGTCGGGGGACAAGAGACCCAGTACTTC. Translation: CASSLDGVGGQETQYF.

J is TRBJ2-3 and V is TRBV5-1; 10 nucleotides match TRBD2. Trimming at V came to 4 bases and at J to 4 bases, leaving 6 bases not matched to a gene. From germline, CDR1 is SGHRS and CDR2 YFSETQ. The CDR3 runs to 15 residues. The CDR3 DNA reads as TGCGCCAGCAGCCGAACTAGCGGGGCATCAGATACGCAGTATTTT. This translates into CASSRTSGASDTQYF.

The genes are TRBV19 and TRBJ2-5, with a tentative D call TRBD1 (6 bases). Per the germline V gene, CDR1 is LNHDA and CDR2 is SQIVND (reference sequence). CDR3 length equals 15 residues. The V and J ends lost 5 bases and 4 bases respectively, with 17 bases between them. For the CDR3, the DNA is TGTGCCAGTAGTCAGTCGGGCTACAGGGTAGAGACCCAGTACTTC. It encodes CASSQSGYRVETQYF. The full variable domain, with the rest looked up from reference TRBV19 and TRBJ2-5, is DGGITQSPKYLFRKEGQNVTLSCEQNLNHDAMYWYRQDPGQGLRLIYYSQIVNDFQKGDIAEGYSVSREKKESFPLTVTSAQKNPTAFYLCASSQSGYRVETQYFGPGTRLLVL.

The V call is TRBV7-3, the J call TRBJ2-1; 14 bases agree with TRBD2. Germline assignment: CDR1 SGHTA and CDR2 FQGTGA. The CDR3 is 16 residues long. V shed 4 bases, J shed 8 bases, and the junction held 7 bases outside the gene matches. In DNA form, the CDR3 reads TGTGCCAGCAGCTCCATTGGGACTAGCGGGGGAGATGAGCAGTTCTTC. Its translation is CASSSIGTSGGDEQFF.

The chain has TRBV5-1 and TRBJ2-5; D possibly corresponds to TRBD1 (5 bases). With 3 bases removed from V and 5 bases from J, the gap between germline ends came to 11 bases. Germline-derived CDR1 and CDR2 are SGHRS and YFSETQ. The CDR3 consists of 13 residues. The DNA for the CDR3 is TGCGCCAGCAGCTCCAGTCACAGGGAGACCCAGTACTTC. Protein sequence: CASSSSHRETQYF.

The chain recombines TRBV18 with TRBJ2-3, with 9 bases identical to TRBD2. CDR1 and CDR2 from the germline V gene are KGHSH and LQKENI. The junction had 3 bases not matched to a gene; V was cut back by 2 bases and J by 3 bases. The CDR3 is 15 residues long. The CDR3 here is CASSPISGGTDTQYF. DNA of the CDR3: TGTGCCAGCTCACCAATTAGCGGGGGAACAGATACGCAGTATTTT.

This clone appeared a single time. The gene calls are TRBV5-1 and TRBJ2-7, with D possibly TRBD2 on 7 matching bases. The CDR3 consists of 14 residues. V lost 0 bases, J lost 6 bases, and 13 bases lay in between. CDR1 is SGHRS and CDR2 is YFSETQ in the germline V gene. CDR3 nucleotide sequence: TGCGCCAGCAGCTTGGAGTTGGGGGGGCTCGAGCAGTACTTC. It codes for CASSLELGGLEQYF.

The chain combines TRBV6-4 with TRBJ2-3, with D possibly being TRBD2 (6 bases). Deletions cut 5 bases from V and 9 bases from J, with 9 bases between. Germline loops: CDR1 MRHNA, CDR2 SNTAGT. The CDR3 totals 11 residues. In DNA form, the CDR3 reads TGTGCCAGCAGTACGGGGGACACGCAGTATTTT. Protein product: CASSTGDTQYF.

A single count supports this clone. This rearrangement joins TRBV29-1 to TRBJ2-2; 7 nucleotides agree with TRBD1. CDR1 is SQVTM and CDR2 is ANQGSEA in the germline V gene. Trimming took 7 bases from V and 7 from J; bases not matched to a gene: 9. CDR3 length equals 13 residues. The CDR3 region is CSAMTGSIGELFF. CDR3 sequence (DNA): TGCAGCGCTATGACAGGGAGCATCGGGGAGCTGTTTTTT.

This clone appeared a single time. The chain couples TRBV6-6 to TRBJ2-6; 7 bases map to TRBD1. The V segment lost 6 bases and the J segment 1 base; nucleotides outside the gene matches: 6. CDR3 length: 16 residues. The germline CDR1 and CDR2 sequences are MNHNY and SVGAGI (reference sequence). CDR3 sequence (DNA): TGTGCCAGCAGAGACAGGGACCTGTCTGGGGCCAACGTCCTGACTTTC. The encoded protein is CASRDRDLSGANVLTF.